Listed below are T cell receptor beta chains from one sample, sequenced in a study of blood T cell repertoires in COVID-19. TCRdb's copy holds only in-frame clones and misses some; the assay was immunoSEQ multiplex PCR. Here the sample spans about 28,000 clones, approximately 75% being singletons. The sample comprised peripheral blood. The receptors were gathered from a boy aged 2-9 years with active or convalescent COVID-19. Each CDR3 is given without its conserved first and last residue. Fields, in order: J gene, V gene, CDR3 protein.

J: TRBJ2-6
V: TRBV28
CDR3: ASSFDRLAGANVLT

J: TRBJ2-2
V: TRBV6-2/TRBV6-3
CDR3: ASSYEVIPGTGELF

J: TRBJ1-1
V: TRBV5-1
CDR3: ASRGGGRTEAF

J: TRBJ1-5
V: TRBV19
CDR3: ASSIGKGGYQPQH

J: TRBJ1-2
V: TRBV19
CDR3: ASSQQGSSANYGYT

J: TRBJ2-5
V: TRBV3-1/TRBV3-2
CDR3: ASSSPYQRGGQETQY

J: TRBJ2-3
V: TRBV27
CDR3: ASSLMLAGVDTQY

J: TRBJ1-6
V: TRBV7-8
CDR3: ASSWGRSSYNSPLH

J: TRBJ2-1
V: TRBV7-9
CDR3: ASSFTVGRKSEQF

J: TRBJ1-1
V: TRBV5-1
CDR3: ASIDTGMNTEAF

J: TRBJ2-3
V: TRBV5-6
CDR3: ASSLVVADTDTQY

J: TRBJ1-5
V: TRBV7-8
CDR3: ASSFRDIDQPQH

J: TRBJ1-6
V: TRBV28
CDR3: ASSVTGVSPLH

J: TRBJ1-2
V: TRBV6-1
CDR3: ASSEAGAGGKGYT

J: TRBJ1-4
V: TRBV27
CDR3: ASSSIPGGFATNEKLF

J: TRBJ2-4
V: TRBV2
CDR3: ASSAGLEFAKNIQY

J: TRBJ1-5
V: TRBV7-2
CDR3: ASSLDSFQPQH

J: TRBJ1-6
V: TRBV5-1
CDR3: ASSFDRGGNSPLH

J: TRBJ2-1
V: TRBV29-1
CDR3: SVEGLSAGLFRDEQF

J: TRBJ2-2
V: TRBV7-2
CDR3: ASSFAVELF

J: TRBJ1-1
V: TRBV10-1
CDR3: ASSDPDRGFHRAF

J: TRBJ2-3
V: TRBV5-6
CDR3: ASRRRELLTDTQY

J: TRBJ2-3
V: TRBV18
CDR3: ASSPPLAGSDTQY

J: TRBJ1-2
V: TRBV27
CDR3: ASRPAGTGGIGYT

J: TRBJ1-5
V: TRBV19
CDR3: ASRHPNQPQH

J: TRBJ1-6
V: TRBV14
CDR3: ASSQQGARNSPLH

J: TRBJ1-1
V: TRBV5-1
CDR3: ASSFSGANTEAF

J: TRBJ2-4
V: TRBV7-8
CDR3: ASSSPLRFGGSKNIQY

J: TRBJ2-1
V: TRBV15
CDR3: ATSRERARTYIYNEQF

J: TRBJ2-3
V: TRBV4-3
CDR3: ASSPLVSTDTQY

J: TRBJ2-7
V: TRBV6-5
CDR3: ASNKGQGAYEQY

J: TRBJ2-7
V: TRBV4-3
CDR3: ASSQEFTAGGLYEQY

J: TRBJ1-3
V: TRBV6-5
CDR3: ASRTGFGNTIY

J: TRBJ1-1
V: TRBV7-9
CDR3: ASSPDSDTEAF

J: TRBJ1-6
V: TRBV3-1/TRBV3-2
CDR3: ASSPIRGRNSPLH

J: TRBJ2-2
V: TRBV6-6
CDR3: ASSYGEGTGELF

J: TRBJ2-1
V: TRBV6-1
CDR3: ASLSLNEQF

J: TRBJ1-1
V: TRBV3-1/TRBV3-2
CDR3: ASRSAEGNTEAF

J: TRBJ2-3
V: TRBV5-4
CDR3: ASSLNPTSGGANTQY

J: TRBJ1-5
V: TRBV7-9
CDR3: ASSPSGNSNQPQH

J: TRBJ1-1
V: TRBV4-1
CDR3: ASSSLGLRGSWNTEAF

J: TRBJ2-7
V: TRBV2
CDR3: ASTLDRASYEQY

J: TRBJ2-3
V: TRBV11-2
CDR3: ASSLVGLAGTDTQY

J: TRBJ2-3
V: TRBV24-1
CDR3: ATSDWGGRTDTQY

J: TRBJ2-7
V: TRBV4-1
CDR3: ASSQGHGQNAYEQY

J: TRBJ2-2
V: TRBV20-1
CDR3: SASRDSPLTGELF

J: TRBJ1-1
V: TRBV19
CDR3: ASSIGTGLNTEAF

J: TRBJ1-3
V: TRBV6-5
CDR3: ASSRQGLGNTIY

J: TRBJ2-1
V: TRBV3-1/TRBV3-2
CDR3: ASSQSPGQGLKGSYNEQF

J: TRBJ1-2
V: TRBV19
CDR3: ASSQFLDGYT

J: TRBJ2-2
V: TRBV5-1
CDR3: ASSPLLRLAANTGELF

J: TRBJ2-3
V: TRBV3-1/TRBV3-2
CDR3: ASSQDYVTDTQY

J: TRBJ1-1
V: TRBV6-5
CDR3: ASTDQGLSEAF

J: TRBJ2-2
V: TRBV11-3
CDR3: ASSLETTGELF

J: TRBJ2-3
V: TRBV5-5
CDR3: ASSFQIQLAGGTDTQY

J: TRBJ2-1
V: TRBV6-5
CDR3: ASSYQGTRGEQF

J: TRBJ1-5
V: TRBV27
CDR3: ASSLRGIYSNQPQH

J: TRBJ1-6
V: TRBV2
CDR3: ASSDWQPNSPLH

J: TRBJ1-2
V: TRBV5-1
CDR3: ASSLDRVNYGYT